This paragraph covers one T cell receptor (beta chain) sequence. CDR3 length: 17 amino acids. V was cut by 5 bases and J by 0 bases, with 14 bases left in between. Looked up from germline, CDR1 is SGHAT and CDR2 is FQNNGV. The entry originates in a study of blood T cell repertoires in COVID-19. Study as a whole: Sites in the United States, Italy and Spain provided acute and convalescent COVID-19 samples.

Sequencing was performed with immunoSEQ multiplex PCR; in TCRdb, only in-frame clones are kept and a portion is missing. This repertoire shows 190,000 or so clones, about 84% found once; its top ten account for over 7%. The sequence was collected from a woman aged 25 to 39 who had recovered from COVID-19. The chain employs TRBV11-2 and TRBJ2-6; possibly TRBD1 for D (6 bases). Input material: PBMCs or T cells enriched from blood (not recorded which). DNA for the CDR3: TGTGCCAGCAGCCTTGACAGGATACTCTCTGGGGCCAACGTCCTGACTTTC. Its translation: CASSLDRILSGANVLTF.